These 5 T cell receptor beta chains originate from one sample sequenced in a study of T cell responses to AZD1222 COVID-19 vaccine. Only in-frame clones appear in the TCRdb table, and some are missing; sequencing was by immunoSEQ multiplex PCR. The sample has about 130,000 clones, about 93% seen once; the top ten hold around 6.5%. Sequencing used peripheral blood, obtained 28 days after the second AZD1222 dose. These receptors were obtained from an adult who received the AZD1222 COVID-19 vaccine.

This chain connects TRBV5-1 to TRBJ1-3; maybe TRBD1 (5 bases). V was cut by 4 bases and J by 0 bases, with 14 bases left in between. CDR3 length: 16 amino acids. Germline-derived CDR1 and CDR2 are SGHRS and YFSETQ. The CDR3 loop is CASSPRDDSSGNTIYF. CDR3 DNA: TGCGCCAGCAGCCCGCGGGACGACAGCTCTGGAAACACCATATATTTT.

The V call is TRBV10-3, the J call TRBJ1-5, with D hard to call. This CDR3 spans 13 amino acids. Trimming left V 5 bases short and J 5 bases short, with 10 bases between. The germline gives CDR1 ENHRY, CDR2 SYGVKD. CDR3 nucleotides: TGTGCCATCAGTAACAAAGGTGATCAGCCCCAGCATTTT. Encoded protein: CAISNKGDQPQHF.

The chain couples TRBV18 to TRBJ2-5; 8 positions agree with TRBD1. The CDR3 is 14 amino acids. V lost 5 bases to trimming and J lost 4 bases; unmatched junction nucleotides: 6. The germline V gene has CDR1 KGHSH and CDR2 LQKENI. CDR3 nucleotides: TGTGCCAGCTCATTATCCGACAGGGGAGAGACCCAGTACTTC. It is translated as CASSLSDRGETQYF.

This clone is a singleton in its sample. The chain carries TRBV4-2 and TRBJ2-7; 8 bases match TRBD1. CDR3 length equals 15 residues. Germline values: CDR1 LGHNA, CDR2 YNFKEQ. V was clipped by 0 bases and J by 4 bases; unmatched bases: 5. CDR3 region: CASSQDGTGLYEQYF. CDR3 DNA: TGTGCCAGCAGCCAAGACGGGACAGGACTTTACGAGCAGTACTTC.

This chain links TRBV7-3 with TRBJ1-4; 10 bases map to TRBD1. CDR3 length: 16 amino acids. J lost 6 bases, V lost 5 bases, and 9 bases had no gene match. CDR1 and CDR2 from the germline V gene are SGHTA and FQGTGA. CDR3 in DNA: TGTGCCAGCAGCCCACCGGGACAGGGGTTCGATGAAAAACTGTTTTTT. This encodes CASSPPGQGFDEKLFF. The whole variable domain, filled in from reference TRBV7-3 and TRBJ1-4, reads GAGVSQTPSNKVTEKGKYVELRCDPISGHTALYWYRQSLGQGPEFLIYFQGTGAADDSGLPNDRFFAVRPEGSVSTLKIQRTERGDSAVYLCASSPPGQGFDEKLFFGSGTQLSVL.